This TCR beta chain was recovered during a study of identical twins. Points from the study as a whole: Part of the zero-insertion signal could reflect confounding by invariant MAIT and iNKT cells. Cord blood's abundant beta clonotypes had fewer insertions, unlike memory repertoires. Among beta out-of-frame sequences, excess sharing between twins appeared weaker. Low generation probability was overrepresented in out-of-frame alpha sequences shared by twins.

TCRdb itself ran the 5' RACE reads through MiXCR, one entry per CDR3 protein. This table holds around 960,000 distinct CDR3 sequences, more than 9% found once. The CDR3 spans 15 residues. CDR1 and CDR2 from the germline V gene are SGHAT and FQNNGV. The germline V and J ends were trimmed by 7 bases and 0 bases, with 13 bases remaining between them. This clonotype was counted between two and nine times. Its specificity is not known. These data were likewise used in another study, on yellow fever vaccine responses in identical twins.

Sample: PBMCs. V usage is TRBV11-2 and J usage is TRBJ2-1; the D is unclear. The TCR was taken from a woman under 30 in good health. CDR3 DNA sequence: TGTGCCAGCACCCCGGGCTCTAACTCCTACAATGAGCAGTTCTTC. This encodes CASTPGSNSYNEQFF.